Following are 2 T cell receptor beta chains from one sample sequenced in a study of T-cell memory formation after mild COVID-19 (dated by TCRdb to about 2021). The method behind the library was 5' RACE. The sequencing machine was an Illumina NovaSeq 6000. TCRdb redid the processing of the public reads, applying fastp at Q25 and MiXCR, and retained in-frame beta chains. Identical CDR3 proteins give one entry, which carries the most common genes and DNA. For this sample the table gives about 360,000 distinct CDR3 sequences, of which 13% to 15% were detected only once. The top ten constitute around a fifth of the sample. The sample comprised PBMCs or a T cell subset sorted from them (not recorded which). These TCRs come from a man aged 18 to 29 who had mild COVID-19 (a few samples of this study predate the infection). The sample titles of this study are shuffled in the database, so cell type and time point are left out; the donor was told from shared clones.

A few counts support this clonotype. J is TRBJ1-6 and V is TRBV28; D call uncertain. Trimming shortened V by 3 bases and J by 4 bases, and 10 bases separated the two germline ends. CDR3 size: 15 residues. Germline CDR1 MDHEN, CDR2 SYDVKM. This chain's CDR3 is CASSLDREYNSPLHF. CDR3 DNA sequence: TGTGCCAGCAGTTTGGACCGAGAGTATAATTCACCCCTCCACTTT. Using reference TRBV28 and TRBJ1-6 for the parts outside the CDR3, the full variable domain is DVKVTQSSRYLVKRTGEKVFLECVQDMDHENMFWYRQDPGLGLRLIYFSYDVKMKEKGDIPEGYSVSREKKERFSLILESASTNQTSMYLCASSLDREYNSPLHFGNGTRLTVT.

The rearrangement uses TRBV5-1 and TRBJ1-1; D remains ambiguous. CDR1 and CDR2 from the germline V gene are SGHRS and YFSETQ. Trimming cost V 0 bases and J 5 bases, with 11 bases left between them. The CDR3 has 14 amino acids. CDR3 in amino acids: CASSLDLRVTEAFF. In DNA form, the CDR3 reads TGCGCCAGCAGCTTGGACCTACGGGTTACTGAAGCTTTCTTT. Combining the CDR3 with reference TRBV5-1 and TRBJ1-1 gives the whole variable domain KAGVTQTPRYLIKTRGQQVTLSCSPISGHRSVSWYQQTPGQGLQFLFEYFSETQRNKGNFPGRFSGRQFSNSRSEMNVSTLELGDSALYLCASSLDLRVTEAFFGQGTRLTVV.